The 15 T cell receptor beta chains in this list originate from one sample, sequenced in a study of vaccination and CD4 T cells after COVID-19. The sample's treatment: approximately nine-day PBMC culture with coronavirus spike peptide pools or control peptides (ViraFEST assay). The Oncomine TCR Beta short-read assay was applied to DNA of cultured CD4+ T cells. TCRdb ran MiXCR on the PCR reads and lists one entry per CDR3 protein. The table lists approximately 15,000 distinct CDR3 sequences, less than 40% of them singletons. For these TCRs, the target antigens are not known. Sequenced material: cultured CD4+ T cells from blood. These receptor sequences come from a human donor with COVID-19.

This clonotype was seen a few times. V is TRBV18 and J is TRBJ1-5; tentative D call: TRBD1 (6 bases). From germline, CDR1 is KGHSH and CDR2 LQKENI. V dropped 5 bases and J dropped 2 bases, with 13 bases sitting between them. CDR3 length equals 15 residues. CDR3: CASSMGAGGNQPQHF. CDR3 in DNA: TGTGCCAGCTCAATGGGGGCAGGAGGCAATCAGCCCCAGCATTTT.

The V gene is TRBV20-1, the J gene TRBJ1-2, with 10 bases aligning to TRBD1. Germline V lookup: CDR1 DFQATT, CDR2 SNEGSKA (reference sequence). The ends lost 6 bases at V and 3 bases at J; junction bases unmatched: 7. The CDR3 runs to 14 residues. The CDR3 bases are TGCAGTGCAACTCCCGGGACAGGGGACTATGGCTACACCTTC. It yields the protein CSATPGTGDYGYTF.

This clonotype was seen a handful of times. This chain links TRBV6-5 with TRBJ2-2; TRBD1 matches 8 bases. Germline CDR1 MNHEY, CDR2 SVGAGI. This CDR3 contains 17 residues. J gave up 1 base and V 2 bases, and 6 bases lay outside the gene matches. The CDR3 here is CASSYPSGTGNTGELFF. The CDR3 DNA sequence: TGTGCCAGCAGTTACCCCTCCGGGACAGGGAACACCGGGGAGCTGTTTTTT.

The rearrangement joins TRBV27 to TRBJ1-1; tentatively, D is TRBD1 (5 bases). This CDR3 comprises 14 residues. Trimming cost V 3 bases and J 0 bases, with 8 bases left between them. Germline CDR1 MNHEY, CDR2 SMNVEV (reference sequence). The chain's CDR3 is CASSFSGLNTEAFF. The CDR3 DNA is TGTGCCAGCAGTTTTTCAGGGCTGAACACTGAAGCTTTCTTT.

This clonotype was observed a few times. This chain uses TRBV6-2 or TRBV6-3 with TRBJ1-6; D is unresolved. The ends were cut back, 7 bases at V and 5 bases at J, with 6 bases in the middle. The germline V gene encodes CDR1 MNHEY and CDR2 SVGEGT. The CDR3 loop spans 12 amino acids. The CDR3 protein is CASTTDNSPLHF. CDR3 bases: TGTGCCAGCACCACAGATAATTCACCCCTCCACTTT.

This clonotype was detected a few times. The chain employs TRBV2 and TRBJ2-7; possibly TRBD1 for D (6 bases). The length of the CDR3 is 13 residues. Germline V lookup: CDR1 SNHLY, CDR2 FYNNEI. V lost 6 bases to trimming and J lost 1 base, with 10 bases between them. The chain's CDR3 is CASSYQGSYEQYF. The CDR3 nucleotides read TGTGCCAGCAGCTATCAGGGGTCCTACGAGCAGTACTTC.

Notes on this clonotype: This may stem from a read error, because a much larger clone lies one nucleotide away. CDR3 residues: CSASGDSNQPQHF. The DNA for the CDR3 is TGCAGTGCTAGCGGGGACAGCAATCAGCCCCAGCATTTT. The V call is TRBV20-1, the J call TRBJ1-5; D perhaps matches TRBD1 (5 bases). From germline, CDR1 is DFQATT and CDR2 SNEGSKA (reference sequence). V lost 3 bases and J 1 base, leaving 7 bases between the germline ends. The CDR3 is 13 amino acids.

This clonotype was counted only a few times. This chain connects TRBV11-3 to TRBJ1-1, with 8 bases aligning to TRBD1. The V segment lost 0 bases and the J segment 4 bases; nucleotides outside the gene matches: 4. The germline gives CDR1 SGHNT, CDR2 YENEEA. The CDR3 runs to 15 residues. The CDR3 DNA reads TGTGCCAGCAGCTTAGACGTAGACAGGGGCACTGAAGCTTTCTTT. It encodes CASSLDVDRGTEAFF.

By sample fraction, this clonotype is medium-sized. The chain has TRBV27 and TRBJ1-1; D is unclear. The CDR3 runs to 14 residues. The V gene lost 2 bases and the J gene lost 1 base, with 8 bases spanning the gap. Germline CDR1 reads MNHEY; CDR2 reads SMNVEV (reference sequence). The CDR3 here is CASSLRLGNTEAFF. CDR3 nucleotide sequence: TGTGCCAGCAGTTTAAGGTTAGGGAACACTGAAGCTTTCTTT.

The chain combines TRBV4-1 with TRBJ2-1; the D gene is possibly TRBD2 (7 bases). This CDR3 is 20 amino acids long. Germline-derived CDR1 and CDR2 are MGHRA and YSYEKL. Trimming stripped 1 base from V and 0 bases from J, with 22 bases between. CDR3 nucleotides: TGCGCCAGCAGCCAAGCTTCTACGGGGGGCGCCTCGAGCTCCTACAATGAGCAGTTCTTC. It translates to CASSQASTGGASSSYNEQFF.

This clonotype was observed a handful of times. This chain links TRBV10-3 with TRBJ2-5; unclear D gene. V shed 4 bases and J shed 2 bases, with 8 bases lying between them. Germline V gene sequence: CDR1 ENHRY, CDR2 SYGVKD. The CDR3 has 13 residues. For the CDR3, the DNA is TGTGCCATCAGTGTAACGGTACAAGAGACCCAGTACTTC. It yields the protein CAISVTVQETQYF.

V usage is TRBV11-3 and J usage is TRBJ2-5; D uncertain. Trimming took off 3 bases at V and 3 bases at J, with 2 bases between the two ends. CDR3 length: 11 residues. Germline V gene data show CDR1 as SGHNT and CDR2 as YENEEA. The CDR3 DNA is TGTGCCAGCAGCTTGGAAGAGACCCAGTACTTC. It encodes CASSLEETQYF.

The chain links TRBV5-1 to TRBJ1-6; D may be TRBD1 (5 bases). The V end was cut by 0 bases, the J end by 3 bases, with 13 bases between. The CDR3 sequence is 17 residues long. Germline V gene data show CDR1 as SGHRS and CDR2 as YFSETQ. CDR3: CASSLVSGQGYNSPLHF. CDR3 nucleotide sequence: TGCGCCAGCAGCTTGGTCTCTGGGCAGGGCTATAATTCACCCCTCCACTTT.

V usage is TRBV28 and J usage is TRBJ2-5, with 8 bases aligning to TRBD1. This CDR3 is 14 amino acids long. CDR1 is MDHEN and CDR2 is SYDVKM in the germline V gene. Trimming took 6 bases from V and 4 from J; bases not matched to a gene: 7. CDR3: CASRAGGLIETQYF. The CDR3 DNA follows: TGTGCCAGCAGGGCAGGGGGCCTCATAGAGACCCAGTACTTC. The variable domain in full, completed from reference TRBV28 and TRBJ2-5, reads DVKVTQSSRYLVKRTGEKVFLECVQDMDHENMFWYRQDPGLGLRLIYFSYDVKMKEKGDIPEGYSVSREKKERFSLILESASTNQTSMYLCASRAGGLIETQYFGPGTRLLVL.

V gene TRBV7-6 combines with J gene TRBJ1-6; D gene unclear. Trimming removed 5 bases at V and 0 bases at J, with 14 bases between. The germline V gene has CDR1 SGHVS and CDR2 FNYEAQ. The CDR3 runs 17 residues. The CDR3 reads CASSPTPELSYNSPLHF. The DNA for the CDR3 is TGTGCCAGCAGCCCTACACCAGAACTCTCCTATAATTCACCCCTCCACTTT. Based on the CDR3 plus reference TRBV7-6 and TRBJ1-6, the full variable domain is GAGVSQSPRYKVTKRGQDVALRCDPISGHVSLYWYRQALGQGPEFLTYFNYEAQQDKSGLPNDRFSAERPEGSISTLTIQRTEQRDSAMYRCASSPTPELSYNSPLHFGNGTRLTVT.